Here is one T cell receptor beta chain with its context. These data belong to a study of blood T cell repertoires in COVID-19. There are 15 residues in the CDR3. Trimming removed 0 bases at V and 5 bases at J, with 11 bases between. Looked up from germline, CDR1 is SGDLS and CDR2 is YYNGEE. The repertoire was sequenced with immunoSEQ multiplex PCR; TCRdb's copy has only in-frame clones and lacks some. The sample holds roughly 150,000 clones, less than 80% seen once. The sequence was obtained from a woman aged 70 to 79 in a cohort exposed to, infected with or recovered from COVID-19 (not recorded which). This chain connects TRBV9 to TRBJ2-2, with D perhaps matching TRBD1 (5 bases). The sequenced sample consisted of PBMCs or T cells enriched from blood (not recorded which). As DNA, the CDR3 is TGTGCCAGCAGCGTAGAGATTAGACAGACCGGGGAGCTGTTTTTT. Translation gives CASSVEIRQTGELFF.